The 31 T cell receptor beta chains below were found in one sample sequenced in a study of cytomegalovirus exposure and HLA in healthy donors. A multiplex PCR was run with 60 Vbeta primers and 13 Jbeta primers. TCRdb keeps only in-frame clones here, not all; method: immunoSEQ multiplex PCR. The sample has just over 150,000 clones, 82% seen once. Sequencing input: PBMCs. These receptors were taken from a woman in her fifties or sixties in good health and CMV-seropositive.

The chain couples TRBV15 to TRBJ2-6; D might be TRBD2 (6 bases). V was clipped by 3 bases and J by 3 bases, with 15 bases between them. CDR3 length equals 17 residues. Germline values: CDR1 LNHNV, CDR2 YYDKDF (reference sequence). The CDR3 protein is CATSREQGGGGANVLTF. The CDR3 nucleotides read TGTGCCACCAGCAGGGAGCAGGGAGGAGGTGGGGCCAACGTCCTGACTTTC.

The CDR3: CASSHEFGRGDTEAFF. The CDR3 coding sequence is TGTGCCAGCAGCCACGAATTCGGCAGGGGAGACACTGAAGCTTTCTTT. The chain has TRBV7-9 and TRBJ1-1; a weak D match, TRBD1 (6 bases). With 5 bases removed from V and 3 bases from J, the gap between germline ends came to 19 bases. The CDR3 has 16 amino acids. CDR1 is SEHNR, CDR2 FQNEAQ, per germline (reference sequence).

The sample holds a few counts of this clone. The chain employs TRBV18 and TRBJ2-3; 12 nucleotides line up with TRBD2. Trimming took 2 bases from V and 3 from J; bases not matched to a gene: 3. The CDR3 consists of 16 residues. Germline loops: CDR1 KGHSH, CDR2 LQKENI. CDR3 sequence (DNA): TGTGCCAGCTCACCAAACCTAGCGGGGGGGACAGATACGCAGTATTTT. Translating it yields CASSPNLAGGTDTQYF. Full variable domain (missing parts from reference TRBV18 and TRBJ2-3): NAGVMQNPRHLVRRRGQEARLRCSPMKGHSHVYWYRQLPEEGLKFMVYLQKENIIDESGMPKERFSAEFPKEGPSILRIQQVVRGDSAAYFCASSPNLAGGTDTQYFGPGTRLTVL.

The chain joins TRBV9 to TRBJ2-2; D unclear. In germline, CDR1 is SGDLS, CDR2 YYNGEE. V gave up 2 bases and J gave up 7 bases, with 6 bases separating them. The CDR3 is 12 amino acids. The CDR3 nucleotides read TGTGCCAGCAGCGTTTCTGTCGGGGAGCTGTTTTTT. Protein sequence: CASSVSVGELFF.

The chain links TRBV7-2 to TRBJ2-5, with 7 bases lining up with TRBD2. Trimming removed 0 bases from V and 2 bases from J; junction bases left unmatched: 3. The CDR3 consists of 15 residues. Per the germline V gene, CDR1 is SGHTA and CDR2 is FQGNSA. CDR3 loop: CASSLALGGQETQYF. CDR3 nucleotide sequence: TGTGCCAGCAGCTTAGCGCTGGGGGGGCAAGAGACCCAGTACTTC.

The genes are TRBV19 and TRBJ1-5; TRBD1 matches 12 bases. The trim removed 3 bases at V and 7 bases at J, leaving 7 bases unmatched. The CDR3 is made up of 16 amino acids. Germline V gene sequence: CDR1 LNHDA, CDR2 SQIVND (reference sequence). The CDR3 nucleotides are TGTGCCAGTAGTATGGGGACAGGGGGCGCGGGGCAGCCCCAGCATTTT. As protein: CASSMGTGGAGQPQHF. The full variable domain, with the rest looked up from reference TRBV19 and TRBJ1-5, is DGGITQSPKYLFRKEGQNVTLSCEQNLNHDAMYWYRQDPGQGLRLIYYSQIVNDFQKGDIAEGYSVSREKKESFPLTVTSAQKNPTAFYLCASSMGTGGAGQPQHFGDGTRLSIL.

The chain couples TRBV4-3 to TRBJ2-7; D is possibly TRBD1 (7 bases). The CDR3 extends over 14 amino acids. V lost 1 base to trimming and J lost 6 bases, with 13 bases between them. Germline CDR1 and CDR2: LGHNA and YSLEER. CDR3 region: CASSQAQGGFEQYF. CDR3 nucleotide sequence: TGCGCCAGCAGCCAAGCGCAGGGGGGATTCGAGCAGTACTTC.

CDR3 in amino acids: CASSYSTGLPYEQYF. The CDR3 DNA is TGTGCCAGCAGTTACTCGACAGGGCTTCCCTACGAGCAGTACTTC. The genes are TRBV6-5 and TRBJ2-7; 7 positions agree with TRBD1. The CDR3 extends over 15 amino acids. The junction had 4 bases not matched to a gene; V was cut back by 0 bases and J by 2 bases. Germline values: CDR1 MNHEY, CDR2 SVGAGI.

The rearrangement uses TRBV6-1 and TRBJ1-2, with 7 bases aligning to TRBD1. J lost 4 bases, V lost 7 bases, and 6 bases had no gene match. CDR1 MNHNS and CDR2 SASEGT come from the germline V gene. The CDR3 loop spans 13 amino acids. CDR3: CASIVTGFYGYTF. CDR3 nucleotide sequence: TGTGCCAGCATCGTGACAGGGTTCTATGGCTACACCTTC.

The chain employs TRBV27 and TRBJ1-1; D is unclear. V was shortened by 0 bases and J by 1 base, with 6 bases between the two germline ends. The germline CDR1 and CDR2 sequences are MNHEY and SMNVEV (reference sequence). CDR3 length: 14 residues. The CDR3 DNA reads TGTGCCAGCAGTTTATCCCACAGGAACACTGAAGCTTTCTTT. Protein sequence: CASSLSHRNTEAFF.

The CDR3 reads CASSYFGRENTEAFF. As DNA, the CDR3 is TGTGCCAGCAGTTACTTTGGCAGGGAGAACACTGAAGCTTTCTTT. The chain has TRBV6-5 and TRBJ1-1; D is possibly TRBD1 (5 bases). V lost 1 base and J 1 base, leaving 10 bases between the germline ends. Per germline, CDR1 MNHEY and CDR2 SVGAGI. The CDR3 extends over 15 amino acids.

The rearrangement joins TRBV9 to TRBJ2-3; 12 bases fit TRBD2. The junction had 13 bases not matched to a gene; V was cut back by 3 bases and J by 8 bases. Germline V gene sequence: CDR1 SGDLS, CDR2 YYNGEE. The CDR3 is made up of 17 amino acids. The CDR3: CASSAGLAGSSQITQYF. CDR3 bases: TGTGCCAGCAGCGCTGGACTAGCGGGGAGCTCACAGATTACGCAGTATTTT.

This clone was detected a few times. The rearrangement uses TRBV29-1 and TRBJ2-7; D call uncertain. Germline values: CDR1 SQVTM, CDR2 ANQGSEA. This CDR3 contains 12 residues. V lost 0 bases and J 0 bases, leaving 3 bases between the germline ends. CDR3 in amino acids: CSVEESSYEQYF. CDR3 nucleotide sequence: TGCAGCGTTGAAGAGAGCTCCTACGAGCAGTACTTC.

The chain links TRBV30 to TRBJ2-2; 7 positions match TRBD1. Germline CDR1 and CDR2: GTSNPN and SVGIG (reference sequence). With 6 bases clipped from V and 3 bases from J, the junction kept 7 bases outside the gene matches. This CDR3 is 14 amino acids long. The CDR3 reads CACYRGSHTGELFF. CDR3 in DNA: TGTGCCTGCTACAGGGGATCGCACACCGGGGAGCTGTTTTTT.

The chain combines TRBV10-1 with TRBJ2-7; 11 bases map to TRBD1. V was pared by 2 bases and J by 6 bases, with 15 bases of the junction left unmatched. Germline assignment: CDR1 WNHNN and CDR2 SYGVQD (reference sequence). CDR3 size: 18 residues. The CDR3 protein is CASSEELVGTGGGCEQYF. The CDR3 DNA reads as TGCGCCAGCAGTGAGGAATTAGTCGGGACAGGGGGAGGCTGCGAGCAGTACTTC.

The CDR3 sequence: CASKGRGGYGYTF. For the CDR3, the DNA is TGTGCCAGCAAGGGCAGGGGTGGGTATGGCTACACCTTC. The genes are TRBV2 and TRBJ1-2, with TRBD1 as a possible D gene (6 bases). Germline assignment: CDR1 SNHLY and CDR2 FYNNEI. With 7 bases removed from V and 5 bases from J, the gap between germline ends came to 14 bases. This CDR3 is 13 amino acids long.

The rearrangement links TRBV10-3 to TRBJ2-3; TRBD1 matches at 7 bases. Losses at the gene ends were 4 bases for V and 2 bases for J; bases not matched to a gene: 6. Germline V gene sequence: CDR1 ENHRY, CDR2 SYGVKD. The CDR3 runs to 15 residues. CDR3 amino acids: CAISVGDSPTDTQYF. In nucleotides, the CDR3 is TGTGCCATCAGTGTAGGGGACAGCCCCACAGATACGCAGTATTTT.

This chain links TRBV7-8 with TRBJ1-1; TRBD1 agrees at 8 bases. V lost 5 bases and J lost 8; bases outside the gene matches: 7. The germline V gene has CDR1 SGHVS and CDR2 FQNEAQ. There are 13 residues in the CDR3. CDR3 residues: CASSISQGAEAFF. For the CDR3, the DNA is TGTGCCAGCAGCATTTCGCAGGGGGCGGAAGCTTTCTTT.

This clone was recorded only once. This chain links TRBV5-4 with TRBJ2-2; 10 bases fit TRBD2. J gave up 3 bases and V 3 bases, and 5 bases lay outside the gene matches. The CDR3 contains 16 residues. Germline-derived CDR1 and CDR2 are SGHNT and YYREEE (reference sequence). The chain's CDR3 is CASSWGLAGDTGELFF. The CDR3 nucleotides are TGTGCCAGCAGCTGGGGGCTAGCGGGGGACACCGGGGAGCTGTTTTTT.

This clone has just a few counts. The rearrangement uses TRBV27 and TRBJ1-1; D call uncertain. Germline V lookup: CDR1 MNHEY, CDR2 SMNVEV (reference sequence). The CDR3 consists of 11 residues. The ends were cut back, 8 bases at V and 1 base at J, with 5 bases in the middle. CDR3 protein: CASQSNTEAFF. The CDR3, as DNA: TGTGCCAGCCAGTCGAACACTGAAGCTTTCTTT.

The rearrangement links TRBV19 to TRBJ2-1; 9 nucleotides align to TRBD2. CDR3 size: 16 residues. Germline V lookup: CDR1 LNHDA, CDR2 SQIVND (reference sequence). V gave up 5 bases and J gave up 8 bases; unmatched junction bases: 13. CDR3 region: CASSLAGTSPLDEQFF. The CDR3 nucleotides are TGTGCCAGTAGTCTAGCCGGGACTAGCCCCTTGGATGAGCAGTTCTTC.

The CDR3 sequence: CASSEVLGGNYGYTF. As DNA, the CDR3 is TGTGCCAGCAGTGAAGTTTTAGGGGGCAACTATGGCTACACCTTC. This chain connects TRBV6-1 to TRBJ1-2, with 7 bases identical to TRBD1. V trimming: 1 base; J trimming: 2 bases; junction bases outside the gene matches: 4. Germline-derived CDR1 and CDR2 are MNHNS and SASEGT. The CDR3 length is 15 residues.

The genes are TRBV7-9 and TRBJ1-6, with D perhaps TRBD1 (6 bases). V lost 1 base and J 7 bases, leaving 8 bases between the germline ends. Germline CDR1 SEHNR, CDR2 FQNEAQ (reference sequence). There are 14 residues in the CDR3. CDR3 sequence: CASSLGTDNSPLHF. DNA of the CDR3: TGTGCCAGCAGCTTAGGGACAGACAATTCACCCCTCCACTTT.

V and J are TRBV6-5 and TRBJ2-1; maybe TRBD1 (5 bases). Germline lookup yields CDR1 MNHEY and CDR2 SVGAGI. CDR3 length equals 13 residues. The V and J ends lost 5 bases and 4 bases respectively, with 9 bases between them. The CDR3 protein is CASSLDRYNEQFF. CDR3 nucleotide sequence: TGTGCCAGCAGTCTCGACAGATACAATGAGCAGTTCTTC.

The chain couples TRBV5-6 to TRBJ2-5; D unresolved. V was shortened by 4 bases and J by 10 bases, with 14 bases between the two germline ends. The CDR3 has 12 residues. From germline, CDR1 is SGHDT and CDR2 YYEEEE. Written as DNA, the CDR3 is TGTGCCAGCAGCCAGCTCCAGGTCGGCCAGTACTTC. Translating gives CASSQLQVGQYF.

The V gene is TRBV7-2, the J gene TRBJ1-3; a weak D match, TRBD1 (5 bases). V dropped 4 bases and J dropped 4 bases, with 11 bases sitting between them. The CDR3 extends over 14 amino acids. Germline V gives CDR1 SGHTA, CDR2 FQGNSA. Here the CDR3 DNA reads TGTGCCAGCAGCTCCCCACCAGGGGGAAACACCATATATTTT. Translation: CASSSPPGGNTIYF.

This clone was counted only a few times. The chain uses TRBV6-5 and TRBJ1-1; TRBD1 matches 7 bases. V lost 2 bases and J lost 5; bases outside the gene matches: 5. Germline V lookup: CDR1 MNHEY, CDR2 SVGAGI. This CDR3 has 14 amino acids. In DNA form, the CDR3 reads TGTGCCAGCAGTTACGGACAGGTAATGACTGAAGCTTTCTTT. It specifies CASSYGQVMTEAFF.

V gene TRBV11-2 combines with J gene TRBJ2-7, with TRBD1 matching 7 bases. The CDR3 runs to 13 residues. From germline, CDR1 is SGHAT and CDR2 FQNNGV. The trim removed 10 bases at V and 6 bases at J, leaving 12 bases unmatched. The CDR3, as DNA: TGTGCCACTAGTTCATTATACAGGGGCGAGCAGTACTTC. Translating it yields CATSSLYRGEQYF.

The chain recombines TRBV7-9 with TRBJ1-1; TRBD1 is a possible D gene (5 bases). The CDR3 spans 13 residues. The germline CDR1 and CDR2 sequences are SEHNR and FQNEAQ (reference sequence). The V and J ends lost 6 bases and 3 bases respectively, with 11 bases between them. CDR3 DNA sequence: TGTGCCAGCAGACCGACGGGGGACACTGAAGCTTTCTTT. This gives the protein CASRPTGDTEAFF.

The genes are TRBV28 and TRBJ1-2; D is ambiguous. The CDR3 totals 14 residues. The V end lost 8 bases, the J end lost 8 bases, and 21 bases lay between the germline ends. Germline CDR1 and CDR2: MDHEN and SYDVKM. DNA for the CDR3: TGTGCCAGCTATAACAAAAGAAGATTCTCGGGCTACACCTTC. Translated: CASYNKRRFSGYTF.

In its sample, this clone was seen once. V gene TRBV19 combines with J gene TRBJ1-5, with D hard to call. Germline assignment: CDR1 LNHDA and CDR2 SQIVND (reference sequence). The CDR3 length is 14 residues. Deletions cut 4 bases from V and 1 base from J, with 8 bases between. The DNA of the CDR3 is TGTGCCAGTAGTACGACGGGGAGCAATCAGCCCCAGCATTTT. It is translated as CASSTTGSNQPQHF. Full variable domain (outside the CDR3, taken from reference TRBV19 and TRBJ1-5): DGGITQSPKYLFRKEGQNVTLSCEQNLNHDAMYWYRQDPGQGLRLIYYSQIVNDFQKGDIAEGYSVSREKKESFPLTVTSAQKNPTAFYLCASSTTGSNQPQHFGDGTRLSIL.